Listed below are T cell receptor beta chains from one sample, sequenced in a study of blood T cell repertoires in COVID-19. Here immunoSEQ multiplex PCR was the method, and the copy in TCRdb shows in-frame clones only, minus some. The data show about 200,000 clones, with approximately 80% seen just once and 9.7% held by the top ten. Material for sequencing was peripheral blood. The receptors were gathered from a man aged 50-60 years with active or convalescent COVID-19. Each CDR3 is given with its conserved first and last residue. A D gene is named only where the DNA matches it firmly. Clone size is given for some rows only: seen once, a few or many times, or a class if the clone is expanded.

abundance: NA
j_gene: TRBJ1-1
v_gene: TRBV6-5
d_gene: NA
CDR3nt: TGTGCCAGTTTCAGAGGGGGTGTGAACACTGAAGCTTTCTTT
CDR3aa: CASFRGGVNTEAFF

abundance: NA
j_gene: TRBJ1-5
v_gene: TRBV24-1
d_gene: TRBD1
CDR3nt: TGTGCCACCAGTGCCGGGACAGATAATCAGCCCCAGCATTTT
CDR3aa: CATSAGTDNQPQHF

abundance: NA
j_gene: TRBJ1-6
v_gene: TRBV5-1
d_gene: NA
CDR3nt: TGCGCCAGCAGCCTATACAGGGCTAATGATTCACCCCTCCACTTT
CDR3aa: CASSLYRANDSPLHF

abundance: NA
j_gene: TRBJ1-6
v_gene: TRBV6-5
d_gene: TRBD1
CDR3nt: TGTGCCAGCAGTTACTCATACAGGGGCGAGTCACCCCTCCACTTT
CDR3aa: CASSYSYRGESPLHF

abundance: NA
j_gene: TRBJ2-7
v_gene: TRBV5-1
d_gene: TRBD1
CDR3nt: TGCGCCAGCAGCCCCCGGGACAGGGCATGGGAGCAGTACTTC
CDR3aa: CASSPRDRAWEQYF

abundance: NA
j_gene: TRBJ1-2
v_gene: TRBV5-5
d_gene: NA
CDR3nt: TGTGCCAGCAGCCTACAGGGTGGCTATGGCTACACCTTC
CDR3aa: CASSLQGGYGYTF

abundance: NA
j_gene: TRBJ2-5
v_gene: TRBV6-1
d_gene: NA
CDR3nt: TGTGCCAGCAGTGAAGACAGGGTTTTAGAGACCCAGTACTTC
CDR3aa: CASSEDRVLETQYF

abundance: NA
j_gene: TRBJ1-3
v_gene: TRBV5-6
d_gene: NA
CDR3nt: TGTGCCAGCAGCCGAGACTCAGTGGACTCTGGAAACACCATATATTTT
CDR3aa: CASSRDSVDSGNTIYF

abundance: NA
j_gene: TRBJ2-5
v_gene: TRBV11-2
d_gene: NA
CDR3nt: TGTGCCAGCAGCTTAGAATGGGGTGGGGGGTTCTTGCCCCAGTACTTC
CDR3aa: CASSLEWGGGFLPQYF

abundance: NA
j_gene: TRBJ2-1
v_gene: TRBV11-2
d_gene: TRBD1
CDR3nt: TGTGCCAGCAGCTTAAGGGACAGGGTGAATGAGCAGTTCTTC
CDR3aa: CASSLRDRVNEQFF

abundance: NA
j_gene: TRBJ1-1
v_gene: TRBV19
d_gene: NA
CDR3nt: TGTGCCAGTAGTATAGGCAGAAACACTGAAGCTTTCTTT
CDR3aa: CASSIGRNTEAFF

abundance: NA
j_gene: TRBJ1-5
v_gene: TRBV28
d_gene: TRBD1
CDR3nt: TGTGCCAGCAGAAACGGACAGGGAAGCAATCAGCCCCAGCATTTT
CDR3aa: CASRNGQGSNQPQHF

abundance: NA
j_gene: TRBJ1-2
v_gene: TRBV3-1/TRBV3-2
d_gene: TRBD1
CDR3nt: TGCGCCAGCAGCCCCCGACCGACAGGGGGATGCTATGGCTACACCTTC
CDR3aa: CASSPRPTGGCYGYTF

abundance: NA
j_gene: TRBJ2-1
v_gene: TRBV27
d_gene: TRBD2
CDR3nt: TGTGCCAGCAGCAAGAGTGCGGGAGCCCCCGAGCAGTTCTTC
CDR3aa: CASSKSAGAPEQFF

abundance: NA
j_gene: TRBJ2-2
v_gene: TRBV6-5
d_gene: TRBD1
CDR3nt: TGTGCCAGCAGTCGAACAGGGGAGACCGGGGAGCTGTTTTTT
CDR3aa: CASSRTGETGELFF

abundance: few
j_gene: TRBJ2-3
v_gene: TRBV5-6
d_gene: NA
CDR3nt: TGTGCCAGCAGCCGTCGAGTGGGGCTAAGCACAGATACGCAGTATTTT
CDR3aa: CASSRRVGLSTDTQYF

abundance: NA
j_gene: TRBJ2-1
v_gene: TRBV18
d_gene: TRBD1
CDR3nt: TGTGCCAGCTCATCGATGACAGGGGGGGCCTACAATGAGCAGTTCTTC
CDR3aa: CASSSMTGGAYNEQFF

abundance: NA
j_gene: TRBJ2-2
v_gene: TRBV13
d_gene: TRBD1
CDR3nt: TGTGCCAGCAGCTTAGGGACAGGGTTGGCCGGGGAGCTGTTTTTT
CDR3aa: CASSLGTGLAGELFF

abundance: NA
j_gene: TRBJ2-7
v_gene: TRBV5-4
d_gene: TRBD2
CDR3nt: TGTGCCAGCAGCTTGGACGGACTAGCGGGAGCCCTGGGCTACGAGCAGTACTTC
CDR3aa: CASSLDGLAGALGYEQYF

abundance: NA
j_gene: TRBJ2-5
v_gene: TRBV10-3
d_gene: TRBD1
CDR3nt: TGTGCCATCAACGGACAGGGCCAAGAGACCCAGTACTTC
CDR3aa: CAINGQGQETQYF

abundance: few
j_gene: TRBJ1-3
v_gene: TRBV7-9
d_gene: TRBD1
CDR3nt: TGTGCCAGCAGCTCACCCGACAGGGCTGGAAACACCATATATTTT
CDR3aa: CASSSPDRAGNTIYF

abundance: NA
j_gene: TRBJ1-2
v_gene: TRBV7-2
d_gene: TRBD1
CDR3nt: TGTGCCAGCAGCTCATACAGGGGGCCCCTTTATGGCTACACCTTC
CDR3aa: CASSSYRGPLYGYTF

abundance: NA
j_gene: TRBJ2-7
v_gene: TRBV18
d_gene: TRBD1
CDR3nt: TGTGCCAGCACCTCCGGGACAGATATTTACGAGCAGTACTTC
CDR3aa: CASTSGTDIYEQYF

abundance: NA
j_gene: TRBJ1-1
v_gene: TRBV12-3/TRBV12-4
d_gene: NA
CDR3nt: TGTGCCAGCGCCAGACCGGGTCTGGCTGAAGCTTTCTTT
CDR3aa: CASARPGLAEAFF

abundance: NA
j_gene: TRBJ1-3
v_gene: TRBV28
d_gene: NA
CDR3nt: TGTGCCAGCAGTTTATCAGGGGCTCGAAACACCATATATTTT
CDR3aa: CASSLSGARNTIYF

abundance: NA
j_gene: TRBJ1-5
v_gene: TRBV28
d_gene: NA
CDR3nt: TGTGCCAGCAGTTTGCCAGGACAGCCCCAGCATTTT
CDR3aa: CASSLPGQPQHF

abundance: NA
j_gene: TRBJ1-2
v_gene: TRBV4-2
d_gene: TRBD1
CDR3nt: TGTGCCAGCAGCCAAGACCCCCGGACAGGGTATGACTATGGCTACACCTTC
CDR3aa: CASSQDPRTGYDYGYTF

abundance: NA
j_gene: TRBJ1-3
v_gene: TRBV6-6
d_gene: NA
CDR3nt: TGTGCCAGCAGTTACTCGGGCACTCCGGGGGGAAACACCATATATTTT
CDR3aa: CASSYSGTPGGNTIYF

abundance: once
j_gene: TRBJ2-5
v_gene: TRBV5-6
d_gene: NA
CDR3nt: TGTGCCAGCAGCTTGGGACTGCAAGAGACCCAGTACTTC
CDR3aa: CASSLGLQETQYF

abundance: NA
j_gene: TRBJ1-1
v_gene: TRBV7-9
d_gene: NA
CDR3nt: TGTGCCAGCAGCTTATGGGCGAACACTGAAGCTTTCTTT
CDR3aa: CASSLWANTEAFF

abundance: NA
j_gene: TRBJ2-3
v_gene: TRBV5-1
d_gene: NA
CDR3nt: TGCGCCAGCAGCTTGGGACAGCAAAGCACAGATACGCAGTATTTT
CDR3aa: CASSLGQQSTDTQYF

abundance: NA
j_gene: TRBJ2-7
v_gene: TRBV18
d_gene: NA
CDR3nt: TGTGCCAGCTCACCAGGGCGTAAAGGCTCCTACGAGCAGTACTTC
CDR3aa: CASSPGRKGSYEQYF

abundance: NA
j_gene: TRBJ2-2
v_gene: TRBV4-1
d_gene: TRBD2
CDR3nt: TGCGCCAGCAGCCAAGATGAGACAGCGGGGGGGCTGGAGGAGCTGTTTTTT
CDR3aa: CASSQDETAGGLEELFF

abundance: NA
j_gene: TRBJ2-5
v_gene: TRBV6-5
d_gene: NA
CDR3nt: TGTGCCAGCAGCCGGGCCCTAAGCGGTGGGGAGACCCAGTACTTC
CDR3aa: CASSRALSGGETQYF

abundance: few
j_gene: TRBJ2-1
v_gene: TRBV7-2
d_gene: TRBD2
CDR3nt: TGTGCCAGCAGCTTAGAGGTCGCACTAGCGGGGAACAATGAGCAGTTCTTC
CDR3aa: CASSLEVALAGNNEQFF

abundance: few
j_gene: TRBJ1-5
v_gene: TRBV29-1
d_gene: NA
CDR3nt: TGCAGCGTTAGCCTCGGGGGTCAGCCCCAGCATTTT
CDR3aa: CSVSLGGQPQHF

abundance: NA
j_gene: TRBJ2-1
v_gene: TRBV7-7
d_gene: TRBD1
CDR3nt: TGTGCTAGCAGCCCCGGACAGGGGGCCCACAATGAGCAGTTCTTC
CDR3aa: CASSPGQGAHNEQFF

abundance: NA
j_gene: TRBJ1-1
v_gene: TRBV18
d_gene: TRBD1
CDR3nt: TGTGCCAGCACCGGACAGGGGGGGGACACTGAAGCTTTCTTT
CDR3aa: CASTGQGGDTEAFF

abundance: NA
j_gene: TRBJ2-1
v_gene: TRBV19
d_gene: NA
CDR3nt: TGTGCCAGTAGTAACAGGGTCAATGAGCAGTTCTTC
CDR3aa: CASSNRVNEQFF

abundance: few
j_gene: TRBJ1-3
v_gene: TRBV4-1
d_gene: NA
CDR3nt: TGCGCCAGCAGCCCTGGGGGCAGTAGCACCATATATTTT
CDR3aa: CASSPGGSSTIYF

abundance: NA
j_gene: TRBJ2-1
v_gene: TRBV28
d_gene: TRBD1
CDR3nt: TGTGCCAGCAGTTCCGGGACAGGGCTCTACAATGAGCAGTTCTTC
CDR3aa: CASSSGTGLYNEQFF

abundance: once
j_gene: TRBJ1-1
v_gene: TRBV2
d_gene: NA
CDR3nt: TGTGCCAGCAGTGAATTTCGCGAACGGGTTGAAGCTTTCTTT
CDR3aa: CASSEFRERVEAFF

abundance: NA
j_gene: TRBJ1-4
v_gene: TRBV4-3
d_gene: NA
CDR3nt: TGCGCCAGCAGCCAAGACTACACAGGGAACGAAAAACTGTTTTTT
CDR3aa: CASSQDYTGNEKLFF

abundance: NA
j_gene: TRBJ2-1
v_gene: TRBV11-2
d_gene: TRBD1
CDR3nt: TGTGCCAGCAGCTCGATAGGACAGGCAGCAGTTCCCTACAATGAGCAGTTCTTC
CDR3aa: CASSSIGQAAVPYNEQFF

abundance: NA
j_gene: TRBJ1-2
v_gene: TRBV5-1
d_gene: NA
CDR3nt: TGCGCCAGCAGCTTGTTCGAGGGTGCTAACTATGGCTACACCTTC
CDR3aa: CASSLFEGANYGYTF

abundance: NA
j_gene: TRBJ2-3
v_gene: TRBV4-1
d_gene: TRBD2
CDR3nt: TGCGCCAGCAGCCAAGATGCATTAGCGGGGGGTATAGATACGCAGTATTTT
CDR3aa: CASSQDALAGGIDTQYF

abundance: once
j_gene: TRBJ2-7
v_gene: TRBV7-2
d_gene: NA
CDR3nt: TGTGCCAGCAGCCCAGGGGTAGATTACTACGAGCAGTACTTC
CDR3aa: CASSPGVDYYEQYF

abundance: NA
j_gene: TRBJ1-5
v_gene: TRBV7-8
d_gene: NA
CDR3nt: TGTGCCAGCAGCTTCGAGGGGGGGCCAGGGAATCAGCCCCAGCATTTT
CDR3aa: CASSFEGGPGNQPQHF

abundance: NA
j_gene: TRBJ1-1
v_gene: TRBV11-2
d_gene: NA
CDR3nt: TGTGCCAGCAGCTTAGGCCAGTCCCGGGGAGCTTTCTTT
CDR3aa: CASSLGQSRGAFF

abundance: NA
j_gene: TRBJ2-7
v_gene: TRBV28
d_gene: TRBD2
CDR3nt: TGTGCCAGCAGTTTAGCGGGAGGGCTCTACGAGCAGTACTTC
CDR3aa: CASSLAGGLYEQYF

abundance: NA
j_gene: TRBJ2-7
v_gene: TRBV5-5
d_gene: TRBD1
CDR3nt: TGTGCCAGCAGCCGGGACAGGTGGGGAGAGCAGTACTTC
CDR3aa: CASSRDRWGEQYF

abundance: NA
j_gene: TRBJ1-1
v_gene: TRBV27
d_gene: TRBD1
CDR3nt: TGTGCCAGCAGTCCACGGGGACAGGGGGACACTGAAGCTTTCTTT
CDR3aa: CASSPRGQGDTEAFF

abundance: NA
j_gene: TRBJ2-3
v_gene: TRBV23-1
d_gene: TRBD1
CDR3nt: TGCGCCAGCAGATGTCCGGGACAGGGCACAGATACGCAGTATTTT
CDR3aa: CASRCPGQGTDTQYF

abundance: NA
j_gene: TRBJ2-2
v_gene: TRBV7-2
d_gene: NA
CDR3nt: TGTGCCAGCAGCTTAGTGACGGGCGGGGAGCTGTTTTTT
CDR3aa: CASSLVTGGELFF

abundance: NA
j_gene: TRBJ2-2
v_gene: TRBV7-9
d_gene: TRBD2
CDR3nt: TGTGCCAGCAGCTTAGCCAGCGGGAGGACCGGGGAGCTGTTTTTT
CDR3aa: CASSLASGRTGELFF

abundance: NA
j_gene: TRBJ1-4
v_gene: TRBV4-3
d_gene: TRBD1
CDR3nt: TGCGCCAGCAGCCAAGTCGGGACAGCTAATGAAAAACTGTTTTTT
CDR3aa: CASSQVGTANEKLFF

abundance: NA
j_gene: TRBJ2-7
v_gene: TRBV7-7
d_gene: TRBD1
CDR3nt: TGTGCCAGCGCCCAGGGGACAGGGCTGGACGAGCAGTACTTC
CDR3aa: CASAQGTGLDEQYF